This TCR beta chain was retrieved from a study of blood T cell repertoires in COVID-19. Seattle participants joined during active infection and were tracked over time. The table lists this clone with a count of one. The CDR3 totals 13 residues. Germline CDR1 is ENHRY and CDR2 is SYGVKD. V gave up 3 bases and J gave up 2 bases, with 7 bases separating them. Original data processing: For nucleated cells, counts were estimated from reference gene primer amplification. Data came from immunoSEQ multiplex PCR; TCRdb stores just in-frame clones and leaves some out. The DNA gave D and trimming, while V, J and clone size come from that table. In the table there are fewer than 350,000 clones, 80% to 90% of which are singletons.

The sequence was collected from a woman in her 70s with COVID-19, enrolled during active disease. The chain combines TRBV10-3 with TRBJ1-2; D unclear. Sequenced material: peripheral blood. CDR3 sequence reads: CAISERGNYGYTF. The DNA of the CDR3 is TGTGCCATCAGTGAACGGGGAAACTATGGCTACACCTTC.